This T cell receptor (beta chain) was sequenced in a study of PD-1 blockade in classical Hodgkin lymphoma. Assay: immunoSEQ multiplex PCR; the TCRdb copy retains only in-frame clones and omits some. In the table there are roughly 23,000 clones, roughly nine tenths of which are singletons. Trimming cost V 5 bases and J 2 bases, with 3 bases left between them. Germline-derived CDR1 and CDR2 are SNHLY and FYNNEI. The CDR3 consists of 11 residues. A remark on this clone: What it binds is not known.

Stated time point: newly diagnosed, previously untreated cHL patient sample. By magnetic negative selection, CD4+ T cells were purified from thawed PBMCs. It was PBMCs in newly diagnosed, untreated classical Hodgkin lymphoma that served as comparison. Regarding the study as a whole: Newly diagnosed patients reportedly had lower baseline TCR diversity than healthy donors. Repertoire difference causes, possibly disease activity or prior therapy, remain undefined.

The V call is TRBV2, the J call TRBJ2-5, with unresolved D. Sequenced material: CD4+ T cells from blood. This sequence was found in a human donor with classical Hodgkin lymphoma. For the CDR3, the DNA is TGTGCCAGCAGTTTACAAGAGACCCAGTACTTC. Its translation: CASSLQETQYF.